What follows are 9 T cell receptor beta chains derived from one specimen sequenced in a study of control samples from healthy donors and cancer patients. Assay used: immunoSEQ multiplex PCR; TCRdb lists only in-frame clones, some missing. The table lists about 130,000 clones, approximately 92% of them singletons, with roughly 2.5% in the top ten. Sequenced: blood. These receptors were collected from a man aged 40-49 years in good health.

The gene calls are TRBV11-2 and TRBJ1-1, with 7 positions matching TRBD1. The CDR3 is 13 residues long. Germline lookup yields CDR1 SGHAT and CDR2 FQNNGV. Unmatched junction bases numbered 2, after V lost 6 bases and J lost 1 base. The DNA for the CDR3 is TGTGCCAGCAGGGGACAGCCGAACACTGAAGCTTTCTTT. This translates into CASRGQPNTEAFF.

The chain uses TRBV11-2 and TRBJ2-3; D unresolved. Deletions cut 6 bases from V and 4 bases from J, with 8 bases between. The germline V gene encodes CDR1 SGHAT and CDR2 FQNNGV. The CDR3 consists of 12 residues. The CDR3 region has the DNA TGTGCCAGCAGTCTAGTTCCAGATACGCAGTATTTT. Translation gives CASSLVPDTQYF.

V is TRBV27 and J is TRBJ2-3; 10 nucleotides line up with TRBD1. Per the germline V gene, CDR1 is MNHEY and CDR2 is SMNVEV (reference sequence). With 3 bases clipped from V and 2 bases from J, the junction kept 2 bases outside the gene matches. This CDR3 is 15 amino acids long. The CDR3 coding sequence is TGTGCCAGCAGTTTTGGGACAGGGGTCACAGATACGCAGTATTTT. This translates into CASSFGTGVTDTQYF.

The V call is TRBV7-8, the J call TRBJ2-7, with D possibly TRBD1 on 5 matching bases. Germline V lookup: CDR1 SGHVS, CDR2 FQNEAQ. V lost 3 bases and J 3 bases, leaving 12 bases between the germline ends. The CDR3 runs 14 residues. The CDR3 sequence is CASSLGQGIYEQYF. DNA of the CDR3: TGTGCCAGCAGCTTGGGGCAGGGTATCTACGAGCAGTACTTC.

This chain links TRBV10-3 with TRBJ2-2; 8 positions match TRBD2. J gave up 6 bases and V 4 bases, and 10 bases lay outside the gene matches. The CDR3 spans 16 residues. In germline, CDR1 is ENHRY, CDR2 SYGVKD. The CDR3 region has the DNA TGTGCCATCAGTGTAAATGGACTAGCCCTGGCCGGGGAGCTGTTTTTT. Its translation: CAISVNGLALAGELFF.

CDR3 protein: CASSPTYYDGDEQYF. The CDR3 DNA reads as TGTGCCAGCAGCCCTACCTACTACGACGGCGACGAGCAGTACTTC. V is TRBV4-2 and J is TRBJ2-7; the D is unclear. V dropped 4 bases and J dropped 5 bases, with 18 bases sitting between them. The CDR3 totals 15 residues. Germline assignment: CDR1 LGHNA and CDR2 YNFKEQ.

The rearrangement links TRBV16 to TRBJ2-1, with 11 bases matching TRBD2. This CDR3 contains 14 residues. Trimming at V came to 4 bases and at J to 7 bases, leaving 3 bases not matched to a gene. The germline V gene encodes CDR1 KGHSY and CDR2 FQNENV. The CDR3 sequence is CASSLTSGGNEQFF. CDR3 sequence (DNA): TGTGCCAGCAGCCTTACTAGCGGGGGAAATGAGCAGTTCTTC.

The chain joins TRBV5-6 to TRBJ2-5, with no clear D. Germline V gene lookup returns CDR1 SGHDT and CDR2 YYEEEE. The V end lost 0 bases, the J end lost 5 bases, and 14 bases lay between the germline ends. The CDR3 has 15 amino acids. The DNA of the CDR3 is TGTGCCAGCAGCTTGGCTCCTTGGGCTTCGGAGACCCAGTACTTC. This codes for CASSLAPWASETQYF.

This clone was detected a few times. The V and J genes are TRBV7-8 and TRBJ2-5, with TRBD2 matching over 9 bases. The ends lost 5 bases at V and 5 bases at J; junction bases unmatched: 12. The CDR3 runs 16 residues. Germline-derived CDR1 and CDR2 are SGHVS and FQNEAQ. This chain's CDR3 is CASSPGAGGLVETQYF. In nucleotides, the CDR3 is TGTGCCAGCAGCCCGGGCGCGGGGGGGCTCGTGGAGACCCAGTACTTC.